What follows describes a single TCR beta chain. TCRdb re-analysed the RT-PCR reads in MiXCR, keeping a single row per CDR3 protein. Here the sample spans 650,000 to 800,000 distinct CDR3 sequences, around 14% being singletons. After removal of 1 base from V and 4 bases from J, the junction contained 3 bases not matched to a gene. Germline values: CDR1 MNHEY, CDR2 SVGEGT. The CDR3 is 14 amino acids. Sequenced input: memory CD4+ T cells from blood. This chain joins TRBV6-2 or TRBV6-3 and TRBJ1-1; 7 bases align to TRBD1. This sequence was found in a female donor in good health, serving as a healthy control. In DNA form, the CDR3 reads TGTGCCAGCAGTTACTTGGCAGGGGGCACTGAAGCTTTCTTT. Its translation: CASSYLAGGTEAFF.